This is a list of T cell receptor beta chains from one sample in a study of blood T cell repertoires in COVID-19. TCRdb's table, derived via immunoSEQ multiplex PCR, lists solely in-frame clones and lacks some. The sample yields 300,000 to 400,000 clones, around 90% seen once. The sequenced sample consisted of peripheral blood. The receptors were gathered from a woman aged 30 to 39 with COVID-19, enrolled during active disease. Each CDR3 is given with its conserved first and last residue. The order of the fields is D gene, J gene, V gene, CDR3 protein. A D gene is named only where the DNA matches it firmly.

D: TRBD2
J: TRBJ2-5
V: TRBV19
CDR3: CATGGNPETQYF

D: TRBD1
J: TRBJ2-3
V: TRBV7-7
CDR3: CASSLGTGGFSTDTQYF

D: NA
J: TRBJ1-4
V: TRBV7-2
CDR3: CASSLGRGFLAREKLFF

D: NA
J: TRBJ2-7
V: TRBV7-2
CDR3: CASSLGVTSYEQYF

D: NA
J: TRBJ1-1
V: TRBV30
CDR3: CAWSTQGNTEAFF

D: NA
J: TRBJ2-5
V: TRBV12-3/TRBV12-4
CDR3: CASGRGGAETQYF

D: NA
J: TRBJ2-2
V: TRBV28
CDR3: CASSFGQINTGELFF

D: NA
J: TRBJ2-2
V: TRBV7-7
CDR3: CASSPYHRVKDTGELFF

D: NA
J: TRBJ2-1
V: TRBV11-3
CDR3: CASSLTSLNEQFF

D: NA
J: TRBJ1-1
V: TRBV18
CDR3: CASSPPGTRYGEAFF

D: TRBD2
J: TRBJ2-4
V: TRBV4-1
CDR3: CASSQPTSGRALNIQYF

D: NA
J: TRBJ2-3
V: TRBV6-6
CDR3: CASSYRSENTDTQYF

D: NA
J: TRBJ1-2
V: TRBV11-2
CDR3: CASSLQGQQSYGYTF

D: TRBD1
J: TRBJ2-3
V: TRBV7-2
CDR3: CASSPPGQGFTDTQYF

D: TRBD1
J: TRBJ1-4
V: TRBV28
CDR3: CASSFLRDRGNEKLFF

D: NA
J: TRBJ2-7
V: TRBV18
CDR3: CASSPSKGDSYEQYF

D: TRBD1
J: TRBJ1-2
V: TRBV6-2/TRBV6-3
CDR3: CASSYFAGQLIPHSSNYGYTF

D: TRBD1
J: TRBJ1-5
V: TRBV6-5
CDR3: CASRMTGNQPQHF

D: TRBD1
J: TRBJ1-4
V: TRBV18
CDR3: CASSLRQGREKLFF

D: TRBD2
J: TRBJ2-3
V: TRBV18
CDR3: CASSPLAGGNTDTQYF

D: TRBD1
J: TRBJ2-3
V: TRBV6-5
CDR3: CASRPGQGTDTQYF

D: NA
J: TRBJ2-1
V: TRBV6-5
CDR3: CASSYSIGAGGDEQFF

D: NA
J: TRBJ2-1
V: TRBV5-1
CDR3: CASSLAAVGVDNEQFF

D: NA
J: TRBJ1-1
V: TRBV6-5
CDR3: CASPGGLNTEAFF

D: NA
J: TRBJ2-3
V: TRBV7-2
CDR3: CASSLGATDTQYF

D: TRBD2
J: TRBJ2-5
V: TRBV19
CDR3: CASSMSLAGGEETQYF

D: NA
J: TRBJ1-6
V: TRBV4-3
CDR3: CASSQDILDQGYSPLHF

D: NA
J: TRBJ2-1
V: TRBV27
CDR3: CASSFLREVGNEQFF

D: TRBD2
J: TRBJ2-1
V: TRBV10-3
CDR3: CATKVLGLAGDTYNEQFF

D: TRBD1
J: TRBJ1-2
V: TRBV7-8
CDR3: CASSLAPDRGYGYTF

D: TRBD1
J: TRBJ1-2
V: TRBV13
CDR3: CASSSQGQGAGGYTF

D: NA
J: TRBJ2-5
V: TRBV4-2
CDR3: CASSQNLGVDETQYF

D: TRBD1
J: TRBJ1-5
V: TRBV7-2
CDR3: CASSPRTGDGQPQHF

D: TRBD2
J: TRBJ2-1
V: TRBV29-1
CDR3: CSVQSGRSYNEQFF

D: TRBD1
J: TRBJ2-2
V: TRBV25-1
CDR3: CASRTGARELFF